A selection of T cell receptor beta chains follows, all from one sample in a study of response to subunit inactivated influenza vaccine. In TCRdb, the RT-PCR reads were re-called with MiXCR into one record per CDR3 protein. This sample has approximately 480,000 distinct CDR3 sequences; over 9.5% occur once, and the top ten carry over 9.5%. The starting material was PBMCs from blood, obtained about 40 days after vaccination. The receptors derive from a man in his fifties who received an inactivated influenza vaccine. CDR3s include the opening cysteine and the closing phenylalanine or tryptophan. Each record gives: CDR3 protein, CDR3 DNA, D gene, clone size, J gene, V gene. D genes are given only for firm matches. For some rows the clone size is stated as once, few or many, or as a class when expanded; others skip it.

CDR3 protein: CASSPTGIKNIQYF
CDR3 DNA: TGTGCCAGCAGCCCAACCGGGATCAAAAACATTCAGTACTTC
D gene: NA
clone size: NA
J gene: TRBJ2-4
V gene: TRBV6-2/TRBV6-3

CDR3 protein: CASSQGGLSGANVLTF
CDR3 DNA: TGTGCCAGCAGCCAGGGGGGACTCAGCGGGGCCAACGTCCTGACTTTC
D gene: NA
clone size: NA
J gene: TRBJ2-6
V gene: TRBV4-2

CDR3 protein: CASSLLSGSYEQFF
CDR3 DNA: TGCGCCAGCAGCTTGCTTAGCGGGAGTTATGAGCAGTTCTTC
D gene: TRBD2
clone size: many
J gene: TRBJ2-1
V gene: TRBV5-1

CDR3 protein: CSALSAGTYNEQFF
CDR3 DNA: TGCAGTGCTCTCTCGGCGGGGACCTACAATGAGCAGTTCTTC
D gene: NA
clone size: NA
J gene: TRBJ2-1
V gene: TRBV20-1

CDR3 protein: CASSLEGPNGYTF
CDR3 DNA: TGCGCCAGCAGCTTGGAAGGTCCGAATGGCTACACCTTC
D gene: NA
clone size: NA
J gene: TRBJ1-2
V gene: TRBV5-1

CDR3 protein: CSVASWDSGSRYEQYF
CDR3 DNA: TGCAGCGTCGCGTCGTGGGATAGCGGGAGTAGGTACGAGCAGTACTTC
D gene: TRBD2
clone size: few
J gene: TRBJ2-7
V gene: TRBV29-1

CDR3 protein: CASSFWEAGRRLAKNIQYF
CDR3 DNA: TGTGCCAGCAGCTTCTGGGAAGCAGGGCGGCGGCTAGCCAAAAACATTCAGTACTTC
D gene: NA
clone size: NA
J gene: TRBJ2-4
V gene: TRBV5-4

CDR3 protein: CASSLVGTGAGTGELFF
CDR3 DNA: TGTGCCAGCAGCTTAGTGGGGACAGGGGCGGGCACCGGGGAGCTGTTTTTT
D gene: TRBD1
clone size: many
J gene: TRBJ2-2
V gene: TRBV7-2

CDR3 protein: CASSVDHRKETQYF
CDR3 DNA: TGTGCCAGCAGCGTAGACCACCGTAAAGAGACCCAGTACTTC
D gene: NA
clone size: few
J gene: TRBJ2-5
V gene: TRBV9

CDR3 protein: CASSDRQVGETQYF
CDR3 DNA: TGTGCCAGCAGCGATCGACAGGTTGGAGAGACCCAGTACTTC
D gene: NA
clone size: NA
J gene: TRBJ2-5
V gene: TRBV9

CDR3 protein: CASSGLSNTGELFF
CDR3 DNA: TGTGCCAGCAGCGGTCTTTCCAACACCGGGGAGCTGTTTTTT
D gene: NA
clone size: NA
J gene: TRBJ2-2
V gene: TRBV9

CDR3 protein: CASSFTVQDSPLHF
CDR3 DNA: TGTGCCAGCAGCTTCACAGTACAGGATTCACCCCTCCACTTT
D gene: NA
clone size: few
J gene: TRBJ1-6
V gene: TRBV7-2

CDR3 protein: CASSYQDKETQYF
CDR3 DNA: TGTGCCAGCAGTTACCAGGACAAAGAGACCCAGTACTTC
D gene: NA
clone size: NA
J gene: TRBJ2-5
V gene: TRBV6-5

CDR3 protein: CASSYLGQPNQPQHF
CDR3 DNA: TGTGCCAGCAGTTACTTAGGGCAGCCTAATCAGCCCCAGCATTTT
D gene: NA
clone size: NA
J gene: TRBJ1-5
V gene: TRBV6-2/TRBV6-3

CDR3 protein: CASSLVFRGRGNTIYF
CDR3 DNA: TGTGCCAGCAGCTTAGTTTTTCGGGGTCGTGGAAACACCATATATTTT
D gene: NA
clone size: many
J gene: TRBJ1-3
V gene: TRBV7-2

CDR3 protein: CASSQEAGTSYNSPLHF
CDR3 DNA: TGTGCCAGCAGCCAAGAGGCCGGGACATCCTATAATTCACCCCTCCACTTT
D gene: NA
clone size: many
J gene: TRBJ1-6
V gene: TRBV4-2

CDR3 protein: CASSQEPGQGASGANVLTF
CDR3 DNA: TGCGCCAGCAGCCAAGAACCGGGACAGGGGGCGTCTGGGGCCAACGTCCTGACTTTC
D gene: TRBD1
clone size: many
J gene: TRBJ2-6
V gene: TRBV4-3

CDR3 protein: CATSMGDFPSYNEQFF
CDR3 DNA: TGTGCCACCAGTATGGGGGATTTCCCCTCCTACAATGAGCAGTTCTTC
D gene: NA
clone size: few
J gene: TRBJ2-1
V gene: TRBV15

CDR3 protein: CASSPRTLSATNEKLFF
CDR3 DNA: TGTGCCAGCAGTCCCCGGACACTAAGTGCAACTAATGAAAAACTGTTTTTT
D gene: NA
clone size: few
J gene: TRBJ1-4
V gene: TRBV6-1

CDR3 protein: CASSRGTDEAFF
CDR3 DNA: TGTGCCAGCAGCAGGGGAACAGATGAAGCTTTCTTT
D gene: NA
clone size: NA
J gene: TRBJ1-1
V gene: TRBV12-3/TRBV12-4

CDR3 protein: CASSPRQGASNEQYF
CDR3 DNA: TGTGCCAGCAGCCCGAGACAGGGGGCCTCTAACGAGCAGTACTTC
D gene: TRBD1
clone size: NA
J gene: TRBJ2-7
V gene: TRBV9

CDR3 protein: CASSFGLSETQYF
CDR3 DNA: TGTGCCAGCAGCTTTGGTCTTTCCGAGACCCAGTACTTC
D gene: NA
clone size: few
J gene: TRBJ2-5
V gene: TRBV7-3

CDR3 protein: CSVNEGGYDEQFF
CDR3 DNA: TGCAGTGTGAACGAAGGCGGGTATGATGAGCAGTTCTTC
D gene: NA
clone size: NA
J gene: TRBJ2-1
V gene: TRBV20-1

CDR3 protein: CSARTIANEQFF
CDR3 DNA: TGCAGTGCCAGGACTATCGCCAATGAGCAGTTCTTC
D gene: NA
clone size: few
J gene: TRBJ2-1
V gene: TRBV20-1

CDR3 protein: CASSAQASYEQYF
CDR3 DNA: TGTGCCAGCAGCGCACAGGCCTCCTACGAGCAGTACTTC
D gene: NA
clone size: many
J gene: TRBJ2-7
V gene: TRBV12-3/TRBV12-4

CDR3 protein: CASSGAQETQYF
CDR3 DNA: TGTGCCAGCTCGGGGGCCCAAGAGACCCAGTACTTC
D gene: NA
clone size: NA
J gene: TRBJ2-5
V gene: TRBV7-6

CDR3 protein: CSVEQSDRLNEQFF
CDR3 DNA: TGCAGCGTCGAACAATCCGACAGACTCAATGAGCAGTTCTTC
D gene: NA
clone size: many
J gene: TRBJ2-1
V gene: TRBV29-1

CDR3 protein: CSARDGANTGELFF
CDR3 DNA: TGCAGTGCTAGAGATGGCGCGAACACCGGGGAGCTGTTTTTT
D gene: NA
clone size: few
J gene: TRBJ2-2
V gene: TRBV20-1

CDR3 protein: CASSPGIFYEQYF
CDR3 DNA: TGTGCCAGCAGTCCGGGGATCTTCTACGAGCAGTACTTC
D gene: NA
clone size: many
J gene: TRBJ2-7
V gene: TRBV7-8